This T cell receptor (beta chain) is drawn from a study of neurological immune-mediated disorders. General study findings and limits: Patients with HTLV-1-associated myelopathy had the highest level of TCR clonal expansion, whereas patients with multiple sclerosis had the lowest level, falling beneath the level found in healthy controls.

This clonotype was observed many times. Its antigen is undetermined. Via MiXCR, TCRdb re-called the 5' RACE reads, giving one row per CDR3 protein. The repertoire consists of roughly 3,900 distinct CDR3 sequences, with approximately 30% occurring once and the leading ten covering about 45%. Germline values: CDR1 SQVTM, CDR2 ANQGSEA. The CDR3 spans 12 residues. Trimming shortened V by 4 bases and J by 0 bases, and 7 bases separated the two germline ends. The rearrangement links TRBV29-1 to TRBJ2-7; no reliable D call. The sample comprised CD8+ T cells from blood. The receptor comes from a man aged 50 to 59 with HTLV-1-associated myelopathy (HAM/TSP). Here the CDR3 DNA reads TGCAGCGTTGGGCAGCCCTCCTACGAGCAGTACTTC. Encoded protein: CSVGQPSYEQYF.